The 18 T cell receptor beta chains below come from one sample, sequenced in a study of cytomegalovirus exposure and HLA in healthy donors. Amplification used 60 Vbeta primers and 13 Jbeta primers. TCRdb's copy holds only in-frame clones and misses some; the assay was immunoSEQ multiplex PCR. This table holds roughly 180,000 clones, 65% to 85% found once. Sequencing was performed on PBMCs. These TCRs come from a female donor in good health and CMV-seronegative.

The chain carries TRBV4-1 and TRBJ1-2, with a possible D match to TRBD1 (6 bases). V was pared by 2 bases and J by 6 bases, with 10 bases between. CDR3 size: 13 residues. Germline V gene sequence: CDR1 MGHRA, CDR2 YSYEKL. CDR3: CASSQISGDGYTF. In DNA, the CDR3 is TGCGCCAGCAGCCAAATTTCAGGGGATGGCTACACCTTC.

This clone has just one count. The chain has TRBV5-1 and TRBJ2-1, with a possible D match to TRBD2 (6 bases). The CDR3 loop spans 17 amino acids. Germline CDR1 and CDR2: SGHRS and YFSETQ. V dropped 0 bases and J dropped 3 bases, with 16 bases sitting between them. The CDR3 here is CASSLDFLRGNYNEQFF. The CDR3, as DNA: TGCGCCAGCAGCTTGGATTTCCTACGGGGGAACTACAATGAGCAGTTCTTC.

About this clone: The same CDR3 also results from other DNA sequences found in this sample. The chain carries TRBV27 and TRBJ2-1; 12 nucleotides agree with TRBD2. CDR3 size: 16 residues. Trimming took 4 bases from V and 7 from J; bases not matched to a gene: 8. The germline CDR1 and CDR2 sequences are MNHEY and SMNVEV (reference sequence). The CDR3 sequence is CASSSGRLAGENEQFF. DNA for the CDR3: TGTGCCAGCAGTTCCGGGAGACTAGCGGGAGAGAATGAGCAGTTCTTC.

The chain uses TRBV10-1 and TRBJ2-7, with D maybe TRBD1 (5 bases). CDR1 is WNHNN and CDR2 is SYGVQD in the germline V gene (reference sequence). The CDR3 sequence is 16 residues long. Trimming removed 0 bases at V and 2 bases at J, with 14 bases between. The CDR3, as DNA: TGCGCCAGCAGTGAGTCGGGCAGGGAAACGGCCTACGAGCAGTACTTC. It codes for CASSESGRETAYEQYF.

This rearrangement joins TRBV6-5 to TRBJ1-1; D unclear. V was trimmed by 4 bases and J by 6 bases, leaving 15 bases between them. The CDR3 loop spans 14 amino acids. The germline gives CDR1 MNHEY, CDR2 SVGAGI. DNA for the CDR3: TGTGCCAGCAGTTCCCTACCTCCCGGGGCTGAAGCTTTCTTT. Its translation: CASSSLPPGAEAFF.

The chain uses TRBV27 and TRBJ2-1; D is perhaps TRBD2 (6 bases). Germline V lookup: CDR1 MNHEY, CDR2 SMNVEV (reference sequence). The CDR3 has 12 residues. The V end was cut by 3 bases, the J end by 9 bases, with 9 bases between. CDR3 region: CASSLGLFEQFF. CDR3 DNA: TGTGCCAGCAGTTTGGGACTTTTTGAGCAGTTCTTC.

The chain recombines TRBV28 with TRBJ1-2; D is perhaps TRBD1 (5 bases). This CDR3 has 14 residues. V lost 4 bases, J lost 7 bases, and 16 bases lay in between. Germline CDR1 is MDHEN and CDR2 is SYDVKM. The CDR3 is CASSSPGGTGGYTF. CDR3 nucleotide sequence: TGTGCCAGCAGTTCCCCGGGAGGGACGGGTGGCTACACCTTC.

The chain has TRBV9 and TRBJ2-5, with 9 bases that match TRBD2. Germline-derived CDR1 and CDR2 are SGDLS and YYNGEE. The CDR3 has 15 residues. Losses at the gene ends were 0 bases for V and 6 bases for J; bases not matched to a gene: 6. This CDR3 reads CASSVGGSGSKTQYF. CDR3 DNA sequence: TGTGCCAGCAGCGTAGGTGGTAGCGGGAGTAAGACCCAGTACTTC.

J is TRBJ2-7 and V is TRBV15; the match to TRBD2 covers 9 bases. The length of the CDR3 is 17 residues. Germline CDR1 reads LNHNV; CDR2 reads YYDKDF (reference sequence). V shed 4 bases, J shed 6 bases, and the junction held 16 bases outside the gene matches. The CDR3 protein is CATSTAGGGARSSEQYF. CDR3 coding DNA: TGTGCCACCAGCACCGCCGGCGGGGGGGCGAGGTCTAGCGAGCAGTACTTC.

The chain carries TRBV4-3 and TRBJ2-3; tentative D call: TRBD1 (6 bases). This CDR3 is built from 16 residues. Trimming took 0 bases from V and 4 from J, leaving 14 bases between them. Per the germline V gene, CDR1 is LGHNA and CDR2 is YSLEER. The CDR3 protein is CASSQDWGRVADTQYF. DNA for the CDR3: TGCGCCAGCAGCCAAGATTGGGGGCGGGTGGCAGATACGCAGTATTTT.

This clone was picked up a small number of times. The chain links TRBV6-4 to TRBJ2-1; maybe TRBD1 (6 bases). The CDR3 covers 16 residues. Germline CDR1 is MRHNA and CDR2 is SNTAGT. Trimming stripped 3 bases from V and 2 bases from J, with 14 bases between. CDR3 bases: TGTGCCAGCAGTGAATTCCCACAGGGCCCCTACAATGAGCAGTTCTTC. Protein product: CASSEFPQGPYNEQFF.

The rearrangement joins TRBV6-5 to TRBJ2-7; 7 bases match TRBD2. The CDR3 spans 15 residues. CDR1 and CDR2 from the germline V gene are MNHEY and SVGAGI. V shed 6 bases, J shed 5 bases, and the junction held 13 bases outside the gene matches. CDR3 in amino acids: CASRPLGLVVHEQYF. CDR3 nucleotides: TGTGCCAGCAGACCTCTCGGACTAGTCGTCCACGAGCAGTACTTC.

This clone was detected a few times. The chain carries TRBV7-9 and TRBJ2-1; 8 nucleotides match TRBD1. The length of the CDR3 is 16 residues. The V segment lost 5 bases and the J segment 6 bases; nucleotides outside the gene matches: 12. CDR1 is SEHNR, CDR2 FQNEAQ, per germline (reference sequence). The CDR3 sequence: CASSLLVTGDSNEQFF. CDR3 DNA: TGTGCCAGCAGCCTCTTGGTGACAGGGGACAGCAATGAGCAGTTCTTC. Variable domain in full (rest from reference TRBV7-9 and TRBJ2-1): DTGVSQNPRHKITKRGQNVTFRCDPISEHNRLYWYRQTLGQGPEFLTYFQNEAQLEKSRLLSDRFSAERPKGSFSTLEIQRTEQGDSAMYLCASSLLVTGDSNEQFFGPGTRLTVL.

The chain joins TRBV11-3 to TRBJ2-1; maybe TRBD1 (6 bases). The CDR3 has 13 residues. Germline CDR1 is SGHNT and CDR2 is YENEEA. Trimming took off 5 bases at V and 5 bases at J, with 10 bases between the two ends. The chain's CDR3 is CASSPYRDNEQFF. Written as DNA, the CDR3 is TGTGCCAGCAGCCCCTACAGGGACAATGAGCAGTTCTTC.

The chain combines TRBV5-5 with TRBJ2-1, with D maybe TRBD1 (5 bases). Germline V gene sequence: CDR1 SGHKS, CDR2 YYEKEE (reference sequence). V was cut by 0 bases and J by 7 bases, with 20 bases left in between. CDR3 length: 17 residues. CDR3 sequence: CASSLESTLGATNEQFF. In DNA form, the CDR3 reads TGTGCCAGCAGCTTGGAGTCCACCCTTGGGGCTACGAATGAGCAGTTCTTC.

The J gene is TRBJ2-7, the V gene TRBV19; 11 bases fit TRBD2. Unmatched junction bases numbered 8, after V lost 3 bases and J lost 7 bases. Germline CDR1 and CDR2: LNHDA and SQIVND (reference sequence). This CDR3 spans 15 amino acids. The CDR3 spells CASSMTSGTWWEQYF. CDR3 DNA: TGTGCCAGTAGTATGACTAGCGGGACTTGGTGGGAGCAGTACTTC. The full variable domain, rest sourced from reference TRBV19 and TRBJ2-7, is DGGITQSPKYLFRKEGQNVTLSCEQNLNHDAMYWYRQDPGQGLRLIYYSQIVNDFQKGDIAEGYSVSREKKESFPLTVTSAQKNPTAFYLCASSMTSGTWWEQYFGPGTRLTVT.

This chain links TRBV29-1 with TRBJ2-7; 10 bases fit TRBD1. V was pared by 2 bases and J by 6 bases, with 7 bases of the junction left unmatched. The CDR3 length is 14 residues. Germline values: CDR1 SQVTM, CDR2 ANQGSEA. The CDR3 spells CSVEPTRTGGEQYF. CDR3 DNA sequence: TGCAGCGTTGAACCGACCCGGACAGGGGGCGAGCAGTACTTC.

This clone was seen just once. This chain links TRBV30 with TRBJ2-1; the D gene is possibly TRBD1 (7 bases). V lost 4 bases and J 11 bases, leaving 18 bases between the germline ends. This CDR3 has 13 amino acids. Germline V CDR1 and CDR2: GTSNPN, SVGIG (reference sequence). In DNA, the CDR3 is TGTGCCTGGAATGGAGGGGGCGGTTTTCAGCAGTTCTTC. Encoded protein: CAWNGGGGFQQFF.